Presented here are 13 T cell receptor beta chains from one specimen sequenced in a study of blood T cell repertoires in COVID-19 (dated by TCRdb to 2018 to 2020). Receptor amplification or capture employed the immunoSEQ multiplex PCR assay. TCRdb retrieved this table from immuneACCESS and kept in-frame rearrangements only. Not all clones are present; in checked studies, unresolved V genes account for under half, and no reason is known for the remainder. Within this sample are about 260,000 clones, with 85% to 90% of them counted one time only. The ten largest clones add up to 3.7% of the sample. The specimen sequenced was peripheral blood. Receptors were obtained from a woman aged 40 to 49 with acute or convalescent COVID-19.

V usage is TRBV24-1 and J usage is TRBJ2-1; 9 positions match TRBD2. The V segment lost 6 bases and the J segment 7 bases; nucleotides outside the gene matches: 9. CDR1 is KGHDR and CDR2 is SFDVKD in the germline V gene. The CDR3 has 15 residues. CDR3 DNA sequence: TGTGCCACCAGTACCGAGCGGGGGGCTAGAAATGAGCAGTTCTTC. As protein: CATSTERGARNEQFF.

There are a few counts of this clone. The V gene is TRBV30, the J gene TRBJ1-1; 9 bases line up with TRBD1. The germline gives CDR1 GTSNPN, CDR2 SVGIG (reference sequence). With V trimmed by 3 bases and J by 4 bases, 3 bases remained unmatched. The CDR3 length is 13 residues. The CDR3 DNA follows: TGTGCCTGGAGCCCGGACAGGGGCACTGAAGCTTTCTTT. Translating gives CAWSPDRGTEAFF.

The genes are TRBV19 and TRBJ1-5; D possibly corresponds to TRBD1 (6 bases). The CDR3 runs to 14 residues. Trimming removed 7 bases at V and 7 bases at J, with 17 bases between. The germline V gene encodes CDR1 LNHDA and CDR2 SQIVND (reference sequence). The CDR3 loop reads CASTPTGGQQPQHF. The CDR3 nucleotides read TGTGCCAGTACCCCCACTGGGGGCCAACAGCCCCAGCATTTT.

The chain carries TRBV24-1 and TRBJ2-2, with D possibly matching TRBD1 (6 bases). The CDR3 spans 14 residues. Germline V gives CDR1 KGHDR, CDR2 SFDVKD. Deletions cut 4 bases from V and 8 bases from J, with 13 bases between. For the CDR3, the DNA is TGTGCCACCAGTGAACCTGCCGGGACAGGGGAGCTGTTTTTT. Its translation is CATSEPAGTGELFF.

The chain uses TRBV18 and TRBJ2-1; 9 nucleotides agree with TRBD2. The V and J ends lost 3 bases and 0 bases, in that order; junction bases with no gene match: 3. Germline V CDR1 and CDR2: KGHSH, LQKENI. There are 16 residues in the CDR3. The DNA of the CDR3 is TGTGCCAGCTCACCTGGTAGCGGGAGCTCCTACAATGAGCAGTTCTTC. It specifies CASSPGSGSSYNEQFF.

V and J are TRBV24-1 and TRBJ2-2; D might be TRBD1 (6 bases). Germline V CDR1 and CDR2: KGHDR, SFDVKD. V shed 3 bases and J shed 6 bases, with 16 bases lying between them. The CDR3 has 16 residues. CDR3 loop: CATSDVAGARAGELFF. In nucleotides, the CDR3 is TGTGCCACCAGTGATGTCGCAGGGGCGCGGGCCGGGGAGCTGTTTTTT.

The chain combines TRBV27 with TRBJ1-1, with D perhaps TRBD1 (6 bases). This CDR3 comprises 13 residues. V lost 8 bases, J lost 11 bases, and 21 bases lay in between. Germline V gives CDR1 MNHEY, CDR2 SMNVEV (reference sequence). CDR3 DNA sequence: TGTGCCAGCCGCGGACAGATGGAAGTGGACGCTTTCTTT. Amino acid sequence: CASRGQMEVDAFF.

The chain is built from TRBV2 and TRBJ1-3; no reliable D call. V was pared by 2 bases and J by 0 bases, with 11 bases between. Germline loops: CDR1 SNHLY, CDR2 FYNNEI. The CDR3 totals 16 residues. CDR3 DNA sequence: TGTGCCAGCAGTGAACGGGGATGGGCCTCTGGAAACACCATATATTTT. Amino acids: CASSERGWASGNTIYF.

CDR3 nucleotide sequence: TGCGCCAGCGGGCGACAGGGAGCGAGAAACACCATATATTTT. Translated: CASGRQGARNTIYF. The V gene is TRBV10-2, the J gene TRBJ1-3; 7 nucleotides agree with TRBD1. CDR1 and CDR2 (germline): WSHSY, SAAADI. Trimming cost V 8 bases and J 5 bases; bases outside gene matches: 9. CDR3 size: 14 residues.

This chain links TRBV30 with TRBJ1-2, with 9 bases matching TRBD1. The CDR3 length is 13 residues. Germline V gene data show CDR1 as GTSNPN and CDR2 as SVGIG (reference sequence). Trimming cost V 3 bases and J 2 bases; bases outside gene matches: 1. CDR3 DNA: TGTGCCTGGAGGGACAGGGGAAACTATGGCTACACCTTC. Protein sequence: CAWRDRGNYGYTF. Full variable domain (outside the CDR3, taken from reference TRBV30 and TRBJ1-2): SQTIHQWPATLVQPVGSPLSLECTVEGTSNPNLYWYRQAAGRGLQLLFYSVGIGQISSEVPQNLSASRPQDRQFILSSKKLLLSDSGFYLCAWRDRGNYGYTFGSGTRLTVV.

This clone occurred many times. The chain employs TRBV14 and TRBJ1-2, with D maybe TRBD1 (6 bases). The V and J ends lost 1 base and 4 bases respectively, with 13 bases between them. The germline CDR1 and CDR2 sequences are SGHDN and FVKESK. This CDR3 is built from 15 residues. The CDR3 is CASSQGAGASYGYTF. The CDR3 DNA reads TGTGCCAGCAGCCAAGGAGCAGGGGCGAGCTATGGCTACACCTTC.

V usage is TRBV6-5 and J usage is TRBJ1-1; possible D gene TRBD1, 5 bases. Trimming stripped 0 bases from V and 4 bases from J, with 12 bases between. This CDR3 contains 15 residues. Per the germline V gene, CDR1 is MNHEY and CDR2 is SVGAGI. This chain's CDR3 is CASSYSGRGGTEAFF. The CDR3 DNA is TGTGCCAGCAGTTACTCGGGACGGGGGGGCACTGAAGCTTTCTTT.

V usage is TRBV6-6 and J usage is TRBJ1-2; 7 bases match TRBD1. CDR3 length: 16 residues. The V and J ends lost 5 bases and 2 bases, in that order; junction bases with no gene match: 11. Germline-derived CDR1 and CDR2 are MNHNY and SVGAGI (reference sequence). CDR3 protein: CASSRSTGSGNYGYTF. CDR3 in DNA: TGTGCCAGCAGTCGATCGACAGGGTCCGGGAACTATGGCTACACCTTC.